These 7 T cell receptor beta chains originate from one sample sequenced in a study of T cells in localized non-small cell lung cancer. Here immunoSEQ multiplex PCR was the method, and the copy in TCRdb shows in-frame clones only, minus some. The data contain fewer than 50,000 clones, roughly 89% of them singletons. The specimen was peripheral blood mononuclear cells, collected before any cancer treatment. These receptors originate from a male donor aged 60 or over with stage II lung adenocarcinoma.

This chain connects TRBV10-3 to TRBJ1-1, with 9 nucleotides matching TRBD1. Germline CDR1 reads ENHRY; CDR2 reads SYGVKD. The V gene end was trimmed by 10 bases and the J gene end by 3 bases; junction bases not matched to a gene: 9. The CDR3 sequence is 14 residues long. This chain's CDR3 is CATLRTGEDTEAFF. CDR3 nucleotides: TGTGCCACCCTCCGGACAGGGGAGGACACTGAAGCTTTCTTT.

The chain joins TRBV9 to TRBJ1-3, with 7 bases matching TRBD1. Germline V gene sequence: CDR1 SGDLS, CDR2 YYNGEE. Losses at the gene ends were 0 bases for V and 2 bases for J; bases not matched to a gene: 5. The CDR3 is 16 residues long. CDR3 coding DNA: TGTGCCAGCAGCGTAGGTGAAGGGGGCACTGGAAACACCATATATTTT. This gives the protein CASSVGEGGTGNTIYF. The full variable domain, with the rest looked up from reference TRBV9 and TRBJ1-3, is DSGVTQTPKHLITATGQRVTLRCSPRSGDLSVYWYQQSLDQGLQFLIQYYNGEERAKGNILERFSAQQFPDLHSELNLSSLELGDSALYFCASSVGEGGTGNTIYFGEGSWLTVV.

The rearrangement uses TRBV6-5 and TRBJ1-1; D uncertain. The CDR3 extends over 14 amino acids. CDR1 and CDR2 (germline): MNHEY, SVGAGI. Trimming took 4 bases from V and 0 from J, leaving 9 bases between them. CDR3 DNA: TGTGCCAGCAGTTCCCCCCCCTTGAACACTGAAGCTTTCTTT. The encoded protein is CASSSPPLNTEAFF.

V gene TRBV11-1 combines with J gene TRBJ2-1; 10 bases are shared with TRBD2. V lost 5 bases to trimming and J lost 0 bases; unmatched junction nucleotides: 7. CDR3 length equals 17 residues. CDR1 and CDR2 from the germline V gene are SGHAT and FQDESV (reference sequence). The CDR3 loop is CASSSGTSAFSYNEQFF. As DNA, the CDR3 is TGTGCCAGCAGCAGCGGGACTAGCGCTTTCTCCTACAATGAGCAGTTCTTC. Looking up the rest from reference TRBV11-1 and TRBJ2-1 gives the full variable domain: EAEVAQSPRYKITEKSQAVAFWCDPISGHATLYWYRQILGQGPELLVQFQDESVVDDSQLPKDRFSAERLKGVDSTLKIQPAELGDSAMYLCASSSGTSAFSYNEQFFGPGTRLTVL.

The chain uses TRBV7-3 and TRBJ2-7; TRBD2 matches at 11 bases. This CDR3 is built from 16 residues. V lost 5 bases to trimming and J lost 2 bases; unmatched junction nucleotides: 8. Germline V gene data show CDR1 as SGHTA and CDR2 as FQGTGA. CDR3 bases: TGTGCCAGCAGCCCGCCCGGGACTAGCGGTGCCTACGAGCAGTACTTC. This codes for CASSPPGTSGAYEQYF.

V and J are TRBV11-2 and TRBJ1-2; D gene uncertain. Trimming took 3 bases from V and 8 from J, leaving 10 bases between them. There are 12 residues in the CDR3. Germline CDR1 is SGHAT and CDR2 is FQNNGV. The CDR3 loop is CASSLGRSGYTF. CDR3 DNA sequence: TGTGCCAGCAGCTTGGGCAGGAGCGGCTACACCTTC.

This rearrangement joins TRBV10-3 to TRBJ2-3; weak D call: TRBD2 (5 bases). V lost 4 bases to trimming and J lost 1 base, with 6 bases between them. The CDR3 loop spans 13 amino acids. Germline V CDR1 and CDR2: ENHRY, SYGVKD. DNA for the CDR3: TGTGCCATCAGTGGGCGGGGCACAGATACGCAGTATTTT. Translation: CAISGRGTDTQYF.